The following is a T cell receptor beta chain sequence with its context. This sample was included in a study of control samples from healthy donors and cancer patients. The germline gives CDR1 MNHEY, CDR2 SVGAGI. With 10 bases removed from V and 2 bases from J, the gap between germline ends came to 14 bases. The CDR3 is made up of 14 amino acids. Data came from immunoSEQ multiplex PCR; TCRdb stores just in-frame clones and leaves some out. The repertoire has tens of thousands of clones, around 89% of them found once; the top ten carry more than 7%. This sequence was found in a man in his fifties or sixties in good health. What was sequenced was blood. The J gene is TRBJ1-4, the V gene TRBV6-5; D not resolved. The CDR3 nucleotides read TGTGCCACCGCGTTTGTGGCTACTAATGAAAAACTGTTTTTT. It translates to CATAFVATNEKLFF.